Listed below are T cell receptor beta chains from one sample, sequenced in a study of T-cell memory formation after mild COVID-19. TCRdb reprocessed the 5' RACE reads via MiXCR and lists one record per CDR3 protein. Of around 310,000 distinct CDR3 sequences listed, less than 25% are singletons. Sequencing input: PBMCs or a T cell subset sorted from them (not recorded which). These TCRs come from a man aged 18-30 years who had mild COVID-19 (a few samples of this study predate the infection). Cell type and time point are not known. The CDR3 runs from the conserved cysteine through the conserved F or W. D genes are given only for firm matches. Some rows mark clone size as missing; the rest say once, few, many or name a class of expanded clone.

TRBJ2-5 few . TRBV6-5 CASSSGGNRGQYF TGTGCCAGCAGCTCCGGGGGGAACAGGGGCCAGTACTTC
TRBJ2-1 . TRBD2 TRBV7-2 CASSPRTSGYNEQFF TGTGCCAGCAGCCCCCGGACTAGCGGATACAATGAGCAGTTCTTC
TRBJ1-2 . TRBD1 TRBV9 CASSVQGAYYGYTF TGTGCCAGCAGCGTGCAGGGGGCCTACTATGGCTACACCTTC
TRBJ2-1 few . TRBV7-3 CASSRLSDYNEQFF TGTGCCAGCAGCCGCCTCTCCGACTACAATGAGCAGTTCTTC
TRBJ2-1 many . TRBV7-3 CASSPGSSNEQFF TGTGCCAGCAGTCCAGGAAGCTCGAATGAGCAGTTCTTC
TRBJ1-1 few . TRBV7-6 CASSPPPGNTEAFF TGTGCCAGCAGCCCCCCGCCCGGGAACACTGAAGCTTTCTTT
TRBJ2-3 . . TRBV7-2 CASSLDGGLLYTQYF TGTGCCAGCAGCTTAGATGGAGGGCTCCTCTATACGCAGTATTTT
TRBJ2-1 . . TRBV20-1 CSARDMRDNEQFF TGCAGTGCTAGAGATATGCGCGACAATGAGCAGTTCTTC
TRBJ1-6 few . TRBV6-5 CASSYVGDRNSPLHF TGTGCCAGCAGTTACGTGGGGGACCGGAATTCACCCCTCCACTTT
TRBJ2-1 . TRBD1 TRBV9 CASSVGGGTGGDEQFF TGTGCCAGCAGCGTAGGAGGAGGGACAGGGGGCGATGAGCAGTTCTTC
TRBJ1-2 few TRBD1 TRBV29-1 CSVDGQGARIVNYGYTF TGCAGCGTTGATGGACAGGGGGCACGTATCGTCAACTATGGCTACACCTTC
TRBJ2-1 . . TRBV9 CASSPAGQDYNEQFF TGTGCCAGCAGCCCAGCGGGACAGGACTACAATGAGCAGTTCTTC
TRBJ1-5 . . TRBV7-2 CASSLALAQPQHF TGTGCCAGCAGCTTAGCACTTGCTCAGCCCCAGCATTTT
TRBJ2-5 few TRBD2 TRBV3-1 CASSQVGGGLQETQYF TGTGCCAGCAGCCAAGTCGGCGGGGGTCTACAAGAGACCCAGTACTTC
TRBJ2-3 few TRBD2 TRBV5-4 CASSLALAGGRDTQYF TGTGCCAGCAGCTTGGCCCTCGCGGGGGGGCGAGATACGCAGTATTTT
TRBJ2-1 . . TRBV7-6 CASSPRGGVSYNEQFF TGTGCCAGCAGCCCGAGAGGGGGGGTCTCCTACAATGAGCAGTTCTTC
TRBJ1-6 . TRBD1 TRBV18 CASSLAGTGESPLHF TGTGCCAGCTCACTTGCCGGGACAGGGGAATCACCCCTCCACTTT
TRBJ1-2 . TRBD1 TRBV7-9 CASSPLGQGWDYGYTF TGTGCCAGCAGCCCCCTCGGACAGGGGTGGGACTATGGCTACACCTTC
TRBJ1-2 few TRBD1 TRBV20-1 CSATGTGGYGYTF TGCAGTGCTACCGGGACAGGAGGCTATGGCTACACCTTC